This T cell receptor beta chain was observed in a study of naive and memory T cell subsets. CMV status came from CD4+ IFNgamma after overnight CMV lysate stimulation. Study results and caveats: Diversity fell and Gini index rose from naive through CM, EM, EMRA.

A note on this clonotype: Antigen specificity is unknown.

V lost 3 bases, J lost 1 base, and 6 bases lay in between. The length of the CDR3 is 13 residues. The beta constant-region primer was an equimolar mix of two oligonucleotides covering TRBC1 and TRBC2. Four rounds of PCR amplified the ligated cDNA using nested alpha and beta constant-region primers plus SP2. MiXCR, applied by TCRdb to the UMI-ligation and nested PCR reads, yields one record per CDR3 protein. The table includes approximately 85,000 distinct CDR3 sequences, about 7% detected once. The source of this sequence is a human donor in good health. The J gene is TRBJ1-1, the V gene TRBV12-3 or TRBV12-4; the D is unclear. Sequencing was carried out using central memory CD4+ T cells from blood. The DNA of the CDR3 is TGTGCCAGCAGTTTTATGCGGAACACTGAAGCTTTCTTT. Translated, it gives CASSFMRNTEAFF.